This passage covers 13 T cell receptor beta chains from one sample sequenced in a study of molecular identifiers for immune sequencing clone quantification. TCRdb ran MiXCR on the PCR reads and lists one entry per CDR3 protein. The sample includes about 320,000 distinct CDR3 sequences, about a fifth seen only once; the top ten take roughly 0.86%. Sequencing was carried out using naive CD8+ T cells from blood, with Jurkat cell RNA spiked in. Subset described: FACS-sorted CD8+CD4-CCR7+CD45RA+ naive T cells. The receptors were gathered from a human donor in good health. Some libraries in this study had Jurkat cell RNA spiked in.

The chain recombines TRBV20-1 with TRBJ2-3; 15 nucleotides align to TRBD2. CDR1 is DFQATT, CDR2 SNEGSKA, per germline (reference sequence). After removal of 1 base from V and 3 bases from J, the junction contained 8 bases not matched to a gene. CDR3 length equals 18 residues. The CDR3 region has the DNA TGCAGTGCTAGAGCCCGGACTAGCGGGGGGGCATTAACAGATACGCAGTATTTT. Protein product: CSARARTSGGALTDTQYF.

The chain joins TRBV20-1 to TRBJ2-1; D is possibly TRBD2 (6 bases). CDR3 length: 17 residues. The V and J ends lost 0 bases and 1 base respectively, with 16 bases between them. Germline lookup yields CDR1 DFQATT and CDR2 SNEGSKA (reference sequence). In DNA form, the CDR3 reads TGCAGTGCTAGAGATCCCTACGGGGGAAGGTCCTACAATGAGCAGTTCTTC. Translated: CSARDPYGGRSYNEQFF.

This clonotype was counted between two and nine times. The V and J genes are TRBV28 and TRBJ1-6; 10 bases agree with TRBD1. Germline V gene lookup returns CDR1 MDHEN and CDR2 SYDVKM. The CDR3 runs to 15 residues. The V segment lost 3 bases and the J segment 8 bases; nucleotides outside the gene matches: 4. CDR3 amino acids: CASSFRDRGHSPLHF. CDR3 nucleotides: TGTGCCAGCAGTTTTAGGGACAGGGGTCATTCACCCCTCCACTTT. The full variable domain, with the rest looked up from reference TRBV28 and TRBJ1-6, is DVKVTQSSRYLVKRTGEKVFLECVQDMDHENMFWYRQDPGLGLRLIYFSYDVKMKEKGDIPEGYSVSREKKERFSLILESASTNQTSMYLCASSFRDRGHSPLHFGNGTRLTVT.

For this clonotype: A much larger clone sits a single nucleotide away, making a read error possible. V usage is TRBV11-2 and J usage is TRBJ2-1, with TRBD2 matching 11 bases. The CDR3 has 15 residues. Per the germline V gene, CDR1 is SGHAT and CDR2 is FQNNGV. The CDR3 DNA sequence: TGTGCCAGCAGCCCCGGGACTAGCGGAGGCAATGAGCAGTCCTTC. Translated, it gives CASSPGTSGGNEQSF. The full variable domain, its missing parts supplied by reference TRBV11-2 and TRBJ2-1, is EAGVAQSPRYKIIEKRQSVAFWCNPISGHATLYWYQQILGQGPKLLIQFQNNGVVDDSQLPKDRFSAERLKGVDSTLKIQPAKLEDSAVYLCASSPGTSGGNEQSFGPGTRLTVL.

The table lists this clonotype with many counts. V gene TRBV5-4 combines with J gene TRBJ1-4; D is unclear. The CDR3 is 15 residues long. Trimming took 3 bases from V and 3 from J, leaving 12 bases between them. Germline CDR1 and CDR2: SGHNT and YYREEE (reference sequence). The CDR3 nucleotides read TGTGCCAGCAGCTCAGGATTATCGGCTAATGAAAAACTGTTTTTT. Translation gives CASSSGLSANEKLFF.

The sample holds many counts of this clonotype. The chain is built from TRBV6-5 and TRBJ1-1; possible D gene TRBD1, 5 bases. The CDR3 has 14 amino acids. The ends were cut back, 2 bases at V and 0 bases at J, with 7 bases in the middle. The germline CDR1 and CDR2 sequences are MNHEY and SVGAGI. CDR3: CASSYQGMNTEAFF. CDR3 sequence (DNA): TGTGCCAGCAGTTACCAGGGAATGAACACTGAAGCTTTCTTT.

A single count supports this clonotype. Given a much more abundant clone one base away, this may be a read error. The chain combines TRBV6-5 with TRBJ2-1; 7 bases agree with TRBD2. The CDR3 contains 14 residues. Germline CDR1 and CDR2: MNHEY and SVGAGI. CDR3 in DNA: TGTGGCAGCAGTTACTCCGGGACTAACAATGAGCAGTTCTTC. Translating gives CGSSYSGTNNEQFF.

This clonotype was picked up many times. This CDR3 is CASSYNRDLNTEAFF. The CDR3 region has the DNA TGTGCCAGCAGTTACAATCGGGACCTGAACACTGAAGCTTTCTTT. The chain uses TRBV6-6 and TRBJ1-1, with a weak D call TRBD1 (5 bases). CDR3 length: 15 amino acids. V was trimmed by 2 bases and J by 0 bases, leaving 10 bases between them. Per the germline V gene, CDR1 is MNHNY and CDR2 is SVGAGI (reference sequence).

Ten or more counts support this clonotype. This chain uses TRBV20-1 with TRBJ2-7, with 9 bases that match TRBD1. The CDR3 covers 15 residues. V lost 2 bases and J lost 4; bases outside the gene matches: 9. Per germline, CDR1 DFQATT and CDR2 SNEGSKA (reference sequence). The CDR3 region is CSARPLDRGLYEQYF. The CDR3 nucleotides are TGCAGTGCTAGACCCTTGGACAGGGGTCTATACGAGCAGTACTTC.

The table lists this clonotype with many counts. This rearrangement joins TRBV5-4 to TRBJ2-7, with D unresolved. The germline V gene has CDR1 SGHNT and CDR2 YYREEE (reference sequence). V lost 1 base to trimming and J lost 2 bases, with 7 bases between them. The CDR3 extends over 13 amino acids. This CDR3 reads CASSLSATYEQYF. DNA of the CDR3: TGTGCCAGCAGCTTGTCAGCCACCTACGAGCAGTACTTC.

This clonotype was counted at least ten times. The chain joins TRBV2 to TRBJ2-5; 7 bases line up with TRBD2. CDR3 length equals 13 residues. Germline values: CDR1 SNHLY, CDR2 FYNNEI. Trimming removed 10 bases from V and 3 bases from J; junction bases left unmatched: 8. CDR3: CAKRRGIEETQYF. For the CDR3, the DNA is TGTGCCAAGAGGCGGGGGATCGAAGAGACCCAGTACTTC. Supplemented by reference TRBV2 and TRBJ2-5, the full variable domain reads EPEVTQTPSHQVTQMGQEVILRCVPISNHLYFYWYRQILGQKVEFLVSFYNNEISEKSEIFDDQFSVERPDGSNFTLKIRSTKLEDSAMYFCAKRRGIEETQYFGPGTRLLVL.

This clonotype was detected many times. The CDR3 sequence is CASSTGRLAGQTSTDTQYF. The CDR3 DNA reads as TGCGCCAGCAGCACGGGGAGACTAGCGGGGCAGACTAGCACAGATACGCAGTATTTT. V is TRBV5-1 and J is TRBJ2-3; 11 bases align to TRBD2. There are 19 residues in the CDR3. V lost 4 bases to trimming and J lost 0 bases; unmatched junction nucleotides: 13. CDR1 SGHRS and CDR2 YFSETQ come from the germline V gene.

Note on this clonotype: Possible read error: a much larger clone is one base away. This chain links TRBV5-6 with TRBJ1-1, with D hard to call. The length of the CDR3 is 12 residues. The V gene lost 0 bases and the J gene lost 7 bases, with 7 bases spanning the gap. Germline-derived CDR1 and CDR2 are SGHDT and YYEEEE. The DNA of the CDR3 is TGTGCCAGCAGCTTGGTTCCACGTGAAGCTTTCTTT. This encodes CASSLVPREAFF.